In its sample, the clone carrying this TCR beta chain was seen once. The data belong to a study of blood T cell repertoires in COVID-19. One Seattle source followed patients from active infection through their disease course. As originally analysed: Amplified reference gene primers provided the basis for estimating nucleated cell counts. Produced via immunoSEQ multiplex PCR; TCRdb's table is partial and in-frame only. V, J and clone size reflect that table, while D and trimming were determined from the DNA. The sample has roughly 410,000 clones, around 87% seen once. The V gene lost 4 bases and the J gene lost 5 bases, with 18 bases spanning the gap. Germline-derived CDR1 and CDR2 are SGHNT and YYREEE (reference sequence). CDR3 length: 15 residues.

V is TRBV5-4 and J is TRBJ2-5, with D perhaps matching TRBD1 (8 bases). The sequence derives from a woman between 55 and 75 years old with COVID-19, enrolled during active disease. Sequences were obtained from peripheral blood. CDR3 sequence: CASSPSTGEGETQYF. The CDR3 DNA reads TGTGCCAGCAGCCCGTCGACAGGGGAGGGCGAGACCCAGTACTTC.